This paragraph covers one T cell receptor (beta chain) sequence. Trimming removed 6 bases from V and 4 bases from J, with 19 bases in between. The germline CDR1 and CDR2 sequences are MDHEN and SYDVKM. The CDR3 has 16 amino acids. This entry comes from a study of blood T cell repertoires in COVID-19. Study context: Samples taken during acute and convalescent COVID-19 were collected in the United States, Italy and Spain. PBMCs, B-cell-depleted T cells, or T cells provided the cDNA or gDNA that made up the material.

In the authors' workflow: Reference gene primers were amplified, and this amplification served to estimate nucleated cell counts. Sequencing was performed with immunoSEQ multiplex PCR; in TCRdb, only in-frame clones are kept and a portion is missing. That table supplies the V and J calls and clone size; D and trimming were determined from the DNA. The sample holds just over 90,000 clones, about 80% seen once. This TCR was recovered from a human donor in a cohort sampled during active COVID-19. Material for sequencing was peripheral blood. The gene calls are TRBV28 and TRBJ1-5; perhaps TRBD1 as D (6 bases). This CDR3 reads CASSPDSLHLNQPQHF. The CDR3 region has the DNA TGTGCCAGCAGCCCGGACAGCCTACACTTAAATCAGCCCCAGCATTTT.